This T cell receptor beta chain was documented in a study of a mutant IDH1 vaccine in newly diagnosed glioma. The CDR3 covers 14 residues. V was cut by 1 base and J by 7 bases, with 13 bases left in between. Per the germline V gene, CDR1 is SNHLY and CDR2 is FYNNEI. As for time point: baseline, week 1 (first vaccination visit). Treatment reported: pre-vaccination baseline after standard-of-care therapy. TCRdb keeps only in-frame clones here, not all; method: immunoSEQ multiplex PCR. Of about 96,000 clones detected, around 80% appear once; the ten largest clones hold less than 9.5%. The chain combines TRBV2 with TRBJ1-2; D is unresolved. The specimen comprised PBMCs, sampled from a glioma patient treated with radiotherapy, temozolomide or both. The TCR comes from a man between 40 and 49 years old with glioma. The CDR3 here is CASSEVRDPFGYTF. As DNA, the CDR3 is TGTGCCAGCAGTGAAGTAAGGGATCCATTTGGCTACACCTTC.